This T cell receptor beta chain was found in a study of PD-L1 blockade in urothelial cancer. As for time point: peripheral blood 6 weeks after treatment start. The CDR3 has 14 amino acids. The germline V gene encodes CDR1 SNHLY and CDR2 FYNNEI. The J segment lost 4 bases and the V segment lost 6 bases, leaving 6 bases of the junction unmatched. Using immunoSEQ multiplex PCR, the repertoire was profiled, and TCRdb retains in-frame clones only, with some absent. The sample gives roughly 100,000 clones, 70% to 90% of which show up once; approximately 8.4% is in the top ten. The source is a man between 65 and 85 years old with urothelial cancer. The sample here was PBMCs, taken around atezolizumab (anti-PD-L1) treatment. The chain combines TRBV2 with TRBJ2-1; 7 nucleotides agree with TRBD1. The CDR3 DNA sequence: TGTGCCAGCAGCTCCAGGACAGGATACAATGAGCAGTTCTTC. Protein product: CASSSRTGYNEQFF.